This passage covers 20 T cell receptor beta chains from one sample sequenced in a study of shared clonotypes between healthy human individuals. Clones were read by immunoSEQ multiplex PCR, and TCRdb kept only the in-frame ones, dropping some. The sample has 2 million to 2.5 million clones; roughly 90% are singletons. The sample was naive CD4+ T cells from PBMCs. The subset is: CD45RA+ positively selected. The source is a man between 18 and 29 years old in good health. Some clones in this sample may be carry-over from other donors' samples.

This clone has only one observation. The CDR3 is CASSDGGAGTYNEQFF. The CDR3 DNA sequence: TGTGCCAGCAGCGACGGGGGGGCAGGGACCTACAATGAGCAGTTCTTC. This chain joins TRBV7-8 and TRBJ2-1; 8 bases agree with TRBD2. J was trimmed by 2 bases and V by 5 bases; bases with no gene match: 8. CDR1 and CDR2 from the germline V gene are SGHVS and FQNEAQ. The CDR3 loop spans 16 amino acids.

This sequence joins TRBV6-1 and TRBJ1-4, with 9 positions matching TRBD1. The trim removed 6 bases at V and 8 bases at J, leaving 7 bases unmatched. The CDR3 runs to 14 residues. Germline assignment: CDR1 MNHNS and CDR2 SASEGT. The CDR3 DNA sequence: TGTGCCAGCAGGTGGGGACAGGGAGAGGAAAAACTGTTTTTT. Translating gives CASRWGQGEEKLFF.

V and J are TRBV7-9 and TRBJ1-4; 7 bases are shared with TRBD1. Per germline, CDR1 SEHNR and CDR2 FQNEAQ (reference sequence). The CDR3 totals 17 residues. V shed 1 base, J shed 0 bases, and the junction held 5 bases outside the gene matches. CDR3: CASSLGTGMATNEKLFF. The CDR3 region has the DNA TGTGCCAGCAGCTTAGGGACAGGAATGGCAACTAATGAAAAACTGTTTTTT.

The chain combines TRBV28 with TRBJ2-3, with D tentatively TRBD1 (5 bases). The CDR3 spans 13 residues. V lost 3 bases, J lost 8 bases, and 12 bases lay in between. The germline gives CDR1 MDHEN, CDR2 SYDVKM. This CDR3 is CASSFLQGPTQYF. The CDR3 region has the DNA TGTGCCAGCAGTTTCCTCCAGGGCCCTACGCAGTATTTT.

The chain employs TRBV2 and TRBJ1-5, with no clear D. The CDR3 runs 15 residues. The ends were cut back, 8 bases at V and 2 bases at J, with 16 bases in the middle. Germline assignment: CDR1 SNHLY and CDR2 FYNNEI. The DNA of the CDR3 is TGTGCCAGCGCCCCGGGATCTCGGGGCAATCAGCCCCAGCATTTT. It encodes CASAPGSRGNQPQHF.

In this sample, this clone turned up once. The V gene is TRBV28, the J gene TRBJ2-7, with D unclear. The CDR3 spans 17 residues. In germline, CDR1 is MDHEN, CDR2 SYDVKM. V lost 5 bases and J 4 bases, leaving 24 bases between the germline ends. CDR3 in DNA: TGTGCCAGCAGTCCCTCCTGGGCGTCCACGGGCACATACGAGCAGTACTTC. Translated, it gives CASSPSWASTGTYEQYF.

This chain connects TRBV15 to TRBJ1-5, with D tentatively TRBD1 (6 bases). CDR3 length equals 15 residues. Per germline, CDR1 LNHNV and CDR2 YYDKDF (reference sequence). Trimming pared 1 base from V and 2 bases from J, leaving 9 bases between. The CDR3, as DNA: TGTGCCACCAGCAGAGGGCAGGGGCGCAATCAGCCCCAGCATTTT. Translated, it gives CATSRGQGRNQPQHF.

The J gene is TRBJ2-5, the V gene TRBV5-6; D may be TRBD2 (5 bases). The J call may be mistaken, given a closer DNA end match to TRBJ2-7. This CDR3 comprises 14 residues. Germline CDR1 is SGHDT and CDR2 is YYEEEE. The CDR3 is CASSSPAGSYEQYF. In DNA, the CDR3 is TGTGCCAGCAGCTCTCCGGCGGGCTCCTACGAGCAGTACTTC.

This chain links TRBV27 with TRBJ1-1, with D tentatively TRBD1 (6 bases). CDR1 and CDR2 from the germline V gene are MNHEY and SMNVEV (reference sequence). The V end lost 6 bases, the J end lost 11 bases, and 28 bases lay between the germline ends. The CDR3 has 16 amino acids. The chain's CDR3 is CASRGHSVGLAGRAFF. The CDR3 coding sequence is TGTGCCAGCAGGGGACATAGTGTAGGGCTGGCAGGTCGGGCTTTCTTT.

The DNA of the CDR3 is TGCGCCAGCAGCTTGCGCGGACAGGGGGCGTATGGCTACACCTTC. This sequence encodes CASSLRGQGAYGYTF. The chain recombines TRBV5-1 with TRBJ1-2; 11 bases match TRBD1. The J segment lost 5 bases and the V segment lost 1 base, leaving 4 bases of the junction unmatched. Germline V CDR1 and CDR2: SGHRS, YFSETQ. The CDR3 spans 15 residues.

V gene TRBV18 combines with J gene TRBJ2-5, with D perhaps TRBD1 (6 bases). Trimming removed 3 bases from V and 4 bases from J, with 12 bases in between. Germline V CDR1 and CDR2: KGHSH, LQKENI. The CDR3 spans 14 residues. This CDR3 reads CASSPQQGPETQYF. Here the CDR3 DNA reads TGTGCCAGCTCACCTCAACAGGGACCAGAGACCCAGTACTTC.

This clone was observed a few times. The chain combines TRBV30 with TRBJ2-7; D gene unclear. Germline CDR1 and CDR2: GTSNPN and SVGIG (reference sequence). Trimming took 0 bases from V and 0 from J, leaving 6 bases between them. The CDR3 has 13 amino acids. For the CDR3, the DNA is TGTGCCTGGAGTGTAGGGCCCTCCTACGAGCAGTACTTC. This translates into CAWSVGPSYEQYF.

CDR3 nucleotide sequence: TGCGCCAGCAGCACAAGACAGGGAAAGTACGAGCAGTACTTC. Its protein product is CASSTRQGKYEQYF. V usage is TRBV5-1 and J usage is TRBJ2-7; 7 bases agree with TRBD1. The CDR3 consists of 14 residues. Germline V gene data show CDR1 as SGHRS and CDR2 as YFSETQ. V lost 4 bases, J lost 4 bases, and 8 bases stayed unmatched.

This clone was counted only a few times. This CDR3 is CASSGTGAPYEQYF. DNA of the CDR3: TGTGCCAGCAGCGGAACAGGGGCTCCCTACGAGCAGTACTTC. The J gene is TRBJ2-7, the V gene TRBV5-5; 7 positions match TRBD1. The CDR3 covers 14 residues. Losses at the gene ends were 4 bases for V and 2 bases for J; bases not matched to a gene: 6. Germline CDR1 reads SGHKS; CDR2 reads YYEKEE (reference sequence).

CDR3 sequence reads: CAWSVPFTQVLYGYTF. In DNA, the CDR3 is TGTGCCTGGAGTGTACCATTCACACAGGTCCTGTATGGCTACACCTTC. The chain is built from TRBV30 and TRBJ1-2; D perhaps matches TRBD1 (5 bases). The CDR3 loop spans 16 amino acids. V lost 0 bases and J lost 5, with 19 bases in between. The germline V gene encodes CDR1 GTSNPN and CDR2 SVGIG (reference sequence).

This clone was recorded once. The chain couples TRBV7-2 to TRBJ2-1, with 14 bases fitting TRBD2. The CDR3 sequence is 17 residues long. Germline V CDR1 and CDR2: SGHTA, FQGNSA. J lost 4 bases, V lost 5 bases, and 7 bases had no gene match. For the CDR3, the DNA is TGTGCCAGCAGCCCGACCAGACTAGCGGGAGGGTACAATGAGCAGTTCTTC. This gives the protein CASSPTRLAGGYNEQFF.

The V and J genes are TRBV7-9 and TRBJ1-2, with D perhaps TRBD1 (6 bases). Between the trimmed V and J ends, which lost 3 bases and 1 base, there was a span of 15 bases. In germline, CDR1 is SEHNR, CDR2 FQNEAQ (reference sequence). CDR3 size: 16 residues. DNA for the CDR3: TGTGCCAGCAGCTTGAATTCACAGGGACTTAACTATGGCTACACCTTC. Amino acids: CASSLNSQGLNYGYTF.

In this sample, this clone turned up a few times. This chain links TRBV5-1 with TRBJ1-1; D uncertain. V shed 3 bases and J shed 2 bases, with 11 bases lying between them. Germline lookup yields CDR1 SGHRS and CDR2 YFSETQ. The CDR3 runs 14 residues. CDR3 region: CASSSQLANTEAFF. DNA of the CDR3: TGCGCCAGCAGCTCCCAACTGGCTAACACTGAAGCTTTCTTT.

V usage is TRBV6-5 and J usage is TRBJ1-1; D is undetermined. The CDR3 length is 15 residues. Germline V gene data show CDR1 as MNHEY and CDR2 as SVGAGI. V gave up 0 bases and J gave up 0 bases, with 8 bases separating them. The CDR3 DNA reads TGTGCCAGCAGTTACTCGGAGGTGATGAACACTGAAGCTTTCTTT. It codes for CASSYSEVMNTEAFF.

The rearrangement uses TRBV7-9 and TRBJ1-5, with TRBD1 as a possible D gene (5 bases). The germline V gene has CDR1 SEHNR and CDR2 FQNEAQ (reference sequence). This CDR3 has 14 residues. V lost 4 bases and J 6 bases, leaving 13 bases between the germline ends. The CDR3 bases are TGTGCCAGCAGCTCGTCCGGGGCTGCTCAGCCCCAGCATTTT. This codes for CASSSSGAAQPQHF.